This T cell receptor beta chain is drawn from a study of T-cell reconstitution after alpha-beta-depleted transplantation in children. In germline, CDR1 is SGHTA, CDR2 FQGNSA. This CDR3 region has 14 residues. Trimming stripped 0 bases from V and 7 bases from J, with 12 bases between. General study results and limits: Surviving recipient cells, namely T cells and thymic progenitors, were the source of high day-60 TCRbeta diversity in some patients. The authors attributed T-cell counts and diversity one year after transplant mostly to newly produced T cells.

Concerning this clonotype: Its cognate antigen is unknown.

Unique molecular identifiers were incorporated when the TCRbeta library was constructed. TCRdb redid the calling of the PCR reads with MiXCR, one entry per CDR3 protein. The table has hundreds of thousands of distinct CDR3 sequences, around 12% seen once. The specimen comprised PBMCs, sampled before TCRalphabeta/CD19-depleted stem cell transplant. This clonotype was sampled from a girl under 10 years old with congenital amegakaryocytic thrombocytopenia, due to receive a stem cell transplant. The chain employs TRBV7-2 and TRBJ2-5, with D maybe TRBD2 (6 bases). The CDR3 reads CASSLAGGPGTQYF. CDR3 nucleotide sequence: TGTGCCAGCAGCTTAGCTGGAGGGCCGGGGACCCAGTACTTC.